These T cell receptor beta chains were read from a single sample in a study of blood T cell repertoires in COVID-19. Some clones are missing from TCRdb's copy, which holds only in-frame ones; the method was immunoSEQ multiplex PCR. The repertoire consists of under 300,000 clones, with 83% occurring once and the leading ten covering approximately 9%. The sequenced sample consisted of peripheral blood. The origin of the receptors is a woman in her forties or fifties who had recovered from COVID-19. Each CDR3 is given with its conserved first and last residue. A D gene is named only where the DNA matches it firmly. Size tells how often a clone was seen (once, few, many) or the class of an expanded clone, and some rows leave it out.

V	D	J	size	DNA	CDR3
TRBV9	TRBD1	TRBJ2-1	-	TGTGCCAGCAGCCCAGGGACAGGCGCCAATGAGCAGTTCTTC	CASSPGTGANEQFF
TRBV4-1	TRBD1	TRBJ2-6	-	TGCGCCAGCAGCCAAGATGGGGACAGTAGCTCTGGGGCCAACGTCCTGACTTTC	CASSQDGDSSSGANVLTF
TRBV4-1	-	TRBJ2-5	-	TGCGCCAGCAGCCAAGTGCCCGGGAAAGGTCGAGAGACCCAGTACTTC	CASSQVPGKGRETQYF
TRBV19	-	TRBJ1-3	-	TGTGCCAGTATCCGAGGGCAGGGGAGCAACACCATATATTTT	CASIRGQGSNTIYF
TRBV19	-	TRBJ1-5	few	TGTGCCAGTAGTATAGGGGCAGGGGTTCGCAATCAGCCCCAGCATTTT	CASSIGAGVRNQPQHF
TRBV15	TRBD2	TRBJ2-3	-	TGTGCCACCAATGCGGGAGGGCTGGCAGATACGCAGTATTTT	CATNAGGLADTQYF
TRBV19	TRBD1	TRBJ1-4	-	TGTGCCAGTAGTGCCCGACAGGGTGGGAATGAAAAACTGTTTTTT	CASSARQGGNEKLFF
TRBV27	TRBD2	TRBJ2-7	-	TGTGCCAGCAGTAGAGCAGGTTCGGGACTAGCGGGACCCTACGAGCAGTACTTC	CASSRAGSGLAGPYEQYF
TRBV4-3	TRBD2	TRBJ2-5	-	TGCGCCAGCAGCCAAGATCGGGGGACTAGCGGGAGAGGCCCCAGAGAGACCCAGTACTTC	CASSQDRGTSGRGPRETQYF
TRBV20-1	-	TRBJ2-7	-	TGCAGTGCTAGTGACCGGGACACCTCCTACGAGCAGTACTTC	CSASDRDTSYEQYF
TRBV19	-	TRBJ1-3	-	TGTGCCAGTACAGGGGCCCCAAGGGGCTTTGGAAACACCATATATTTT	CASTGAPRGFGNTIYF
TRBV15	TRBD1	TRBJ2-5	-	TGTGCCACCAGCAGAGGTCTAAACTCAGGGGGTCAAGAGACCCAGTACTTC	CATSRGLNSGGQETQYF
TRBV6-5	-	TRBJ2-3	-	TGTGCCAGCAGTTACAACGGGTACACGCAGTATTTT	CASSYNGYTQYF
TRBV19	TRBD1	TRBJ1-1	-	TGTGCCCCCAGGCCCTCAGGGGGCGAAGATAACACTGAAGCTTTCTTT	CAPRPSGGEDNTEAFF
TRBV30	TRBD1	TRBJ1-5	once	TGTGCCTGGAGTGCTTCGACAGGGGGTCAGCCCCAGCATTTT	CAWSASTGGQPQHF
TRBV4-1	TRBD2	TRBJ2-7	-	TGCGCCAGCAGCCAGCTTAGACTAGCCAAGCAGTACTTC	CASSQLRLAKQYF
TRBV6-5	TRBD1	TRBJ1-3	-	TGTGCCAGCAATGGACAGGGGGCCTCTGGAAACACCATATATTTT	CASNGQGASGNTIYF
TRBV2	-	TRBJ2-1	-	TGTGCCAGCAGTGAATTTCCTCAGGGTAATGAGCAGTTCTTC	CASSEFPQGNEQFF
TRBV11-2	-	TRBJ2-1	-	TGTGCCAGCAGCTTAGAAATTATCCAGGAGCAGTTCTTC	CASSLEIIQEQFF
TRBV15	-	TRBJ1-6	few	TGTGCCACCGCCTGGAGAGATAATTCACCCCTCCACTTT	CATAWRDNSPLHF
TRBV27	-	TRBJ1-4	-	TGTGCCAGCAGTTTTTTACGGGAGGAAAAACTGTTTTTT	CASSFLREEKLFF
TRBV7-2	-	TRBJ2-7	-	TGTGCCAGCAGCTTCAGGGAGGAGTACGAGCAGTACTTC	CASSFREEYEQYF
TRBV4-1	TRBD2	TRBJ2-5	-	TGCGCCAGCAGCCCACGGCGAACTAGCGGGGTTACGCTCCAAGAGACCCAGTACTTC	CASSPRRTSGVTLQETQYF
TRBV19	-	TRBJ2-7	-	TGTGCCAGTAGTATAGCCCTACTGGTCTCCTACGAGCAGTACTTC	CASSIALLVSYEQYF
TRBV7-9	-	TRBJ1-2	-	TGTGCCAGCAGCTTAGTCTCGGCAGGGGCTGTTAACTATGGCTACACCTTC	CASSLVSAGAVNYGYTF
TRBV21-1	-	TRBJ1-5	-	TGTGCCAGCAGAGAAGACAGATTTCAGCCCCAGCATTTT	CASREDRFQPQHF
TRBV14	-	TRBJ1-2	-	TGTGCCAGCAGCCCCGGGACTCGCTATGGCTACACCTTC	CASSPGTRYGYTF
TRBV7-2	-	TRBJ1-5	-	TGTGCCAGCAGCTTACAAAATCAGCCCCAGCATTTT	CASSLQNQPQHF
TRBV5-1	-	TRBJ2-7	-	TGCGCCAGCAGCTTCAGTCCCTCCTACGAGCAGTACTTC	CASSFSPSYEQYF
TRBV12-2	-	TRBJ2-3	-	TGTGCAAGTCGCTTGGGAACTAGCGGGAGGCTGGCCGATACGCAGTATTTT	CASRLGTSGRLADTQYF
TRBV6-5	TRBD1	TRBJ2-7	-	TGTGCCAGTTACTGGACAGGGGCCCACGAGCAGTACTTC	CASYWTGAHEQYF
TRBV6-6	TRBD1	TRBJ2-2	-	TGTGCCAGCAGTTCTCTCGGGACAGACACCGGGGAGCTGTTTTTT	CASSSLGTDTGELFF
TRBV6-5	-	TRBJ2-1	-	TGTGCCAGCAGTTATTATGGGGGCGCCCCCAATGAGCAGTTCTTC	CASSYYGGAPNEQFF
TRBV5-1	TRBD2	TRBJ2-7	-	TGCGCCAGCAGCTTGGCCCCCCGGGGGGATACCTACGAGCAGTACTTC	CASSLAPRGDTYEQYF
TRBV4-2	-	TRBJ2-7	-	TGTGCCAGCAGCCAAGGACCTGACTCAGTCTACGAGCAGTACTTC	CASSQGPDSVYEQYF